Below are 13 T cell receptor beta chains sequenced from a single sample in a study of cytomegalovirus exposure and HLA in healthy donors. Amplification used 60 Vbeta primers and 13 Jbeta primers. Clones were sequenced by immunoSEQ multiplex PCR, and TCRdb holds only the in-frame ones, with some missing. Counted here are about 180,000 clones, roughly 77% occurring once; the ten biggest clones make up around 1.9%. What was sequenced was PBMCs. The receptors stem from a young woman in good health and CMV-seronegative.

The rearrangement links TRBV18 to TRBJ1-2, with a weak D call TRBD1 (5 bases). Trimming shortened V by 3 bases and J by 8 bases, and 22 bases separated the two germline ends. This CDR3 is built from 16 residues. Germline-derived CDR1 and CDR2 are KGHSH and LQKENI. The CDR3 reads CASSPNGAGSSRGYTF. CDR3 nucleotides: TGTGCCAGCTCACCCAATGGAGCAGGGTCGAGTCGCGGCTACACCTTC. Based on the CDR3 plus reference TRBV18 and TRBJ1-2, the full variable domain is NAGVMQNPRHLVRRRGQEARLRCSPMKGHSHVYWYRQLPEEGLKFMVYLQKENIIDESGMPKERFSAEFPKEGPSILRIQQVVRGDSAAYFCASSPNGAGSSRGYTFGSGTRLTVV.

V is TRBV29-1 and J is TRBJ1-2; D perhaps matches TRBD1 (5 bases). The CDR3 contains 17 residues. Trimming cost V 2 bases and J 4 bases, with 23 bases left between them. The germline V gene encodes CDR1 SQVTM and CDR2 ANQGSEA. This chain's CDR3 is CSVERKLGGTGSYGYTF. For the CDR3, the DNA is TGCAGCGTTGAAAGGAAGTTGGGGGGGACGGGGAGCTATGGCTACACCTTC.

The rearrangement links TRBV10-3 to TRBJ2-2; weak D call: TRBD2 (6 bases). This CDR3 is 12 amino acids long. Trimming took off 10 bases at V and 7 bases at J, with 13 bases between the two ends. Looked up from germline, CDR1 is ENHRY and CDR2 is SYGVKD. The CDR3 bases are TGTGCCAGCGGAGGGGCGGGCGGGGAGCTGTTTTTT. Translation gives CASGGAGGELFF.

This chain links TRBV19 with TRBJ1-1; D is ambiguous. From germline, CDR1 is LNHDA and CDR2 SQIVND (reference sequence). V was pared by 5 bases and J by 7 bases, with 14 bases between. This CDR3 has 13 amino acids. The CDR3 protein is CASSPPTLVEAFF. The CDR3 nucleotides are TGTGCCAGTAGTCCCCCGACCCTAGTTGAAGCTTTCTTT.

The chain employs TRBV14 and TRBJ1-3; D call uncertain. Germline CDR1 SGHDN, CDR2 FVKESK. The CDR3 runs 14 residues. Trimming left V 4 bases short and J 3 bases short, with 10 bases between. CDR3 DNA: TGTGCCAGCAGCCCCTTAGGAGTTGGAAACACCATATATTTT. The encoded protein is CASSPLGVGNTIYF.

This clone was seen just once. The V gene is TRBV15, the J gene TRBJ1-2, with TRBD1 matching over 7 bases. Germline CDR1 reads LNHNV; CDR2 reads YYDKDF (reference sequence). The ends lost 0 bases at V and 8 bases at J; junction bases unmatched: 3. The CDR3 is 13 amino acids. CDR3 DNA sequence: TGTGCCACCAGCAGAGATCCAGGGGGAGGCTACACCTTC. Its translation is CATSRDPGGGYTF.

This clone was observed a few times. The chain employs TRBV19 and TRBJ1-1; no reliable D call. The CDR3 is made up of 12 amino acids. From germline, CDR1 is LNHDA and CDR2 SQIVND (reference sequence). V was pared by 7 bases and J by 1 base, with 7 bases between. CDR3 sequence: CASNPGNTEAFF. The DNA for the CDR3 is TGTGCCAGTAATCCGGGGAACACTGAAGCTTTCTTT.

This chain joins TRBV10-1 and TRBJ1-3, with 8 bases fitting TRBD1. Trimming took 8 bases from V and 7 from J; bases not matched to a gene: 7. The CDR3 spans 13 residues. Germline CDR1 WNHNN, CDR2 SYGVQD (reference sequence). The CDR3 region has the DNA TGCGCCAGCTCAGCTACAGGGGGTAACACCATATATTTT. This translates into CASSATGGNTIYF.

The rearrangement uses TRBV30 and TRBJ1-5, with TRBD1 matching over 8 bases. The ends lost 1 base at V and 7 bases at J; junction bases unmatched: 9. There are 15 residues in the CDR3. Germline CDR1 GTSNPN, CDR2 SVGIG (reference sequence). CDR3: CAWSDGQGRRQPQHF. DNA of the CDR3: TGTGCCTGGAGTGACGGACAGGGAAGAAGGCAGCCCCAGCATTTT.

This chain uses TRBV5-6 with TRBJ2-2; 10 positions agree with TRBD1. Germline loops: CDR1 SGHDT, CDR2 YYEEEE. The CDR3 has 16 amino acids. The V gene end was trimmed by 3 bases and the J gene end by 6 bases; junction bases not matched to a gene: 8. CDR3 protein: CASSYRDRGVPGELFF. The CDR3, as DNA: TGTGCCAGCAGCTATAGGGACAGGGGAGTCCCCGGGGAGCTGTTTTTT.

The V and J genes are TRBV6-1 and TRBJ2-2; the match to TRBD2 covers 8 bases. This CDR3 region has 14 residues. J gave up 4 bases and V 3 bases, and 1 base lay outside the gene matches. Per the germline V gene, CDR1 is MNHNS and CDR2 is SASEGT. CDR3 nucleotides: TGTGCCAGCAGTGATCTAGCGGGCACCGGGGAGCTGTTTTTT. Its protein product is CASSDLAGTGELFF.

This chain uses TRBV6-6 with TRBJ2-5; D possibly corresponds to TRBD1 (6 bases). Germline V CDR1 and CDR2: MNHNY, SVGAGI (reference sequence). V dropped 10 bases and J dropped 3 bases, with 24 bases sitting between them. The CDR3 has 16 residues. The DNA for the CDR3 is TGTGCCACGGGCAGCAAGAGGACAGTAGACAAAGAGACCCAGTACTTC. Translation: CATGSKRTVDKETQYF.

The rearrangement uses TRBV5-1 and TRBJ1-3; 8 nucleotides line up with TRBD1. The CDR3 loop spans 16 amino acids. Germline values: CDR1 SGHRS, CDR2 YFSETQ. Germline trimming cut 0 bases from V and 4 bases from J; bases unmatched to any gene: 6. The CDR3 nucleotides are TGCGCCAGCAGCTTGGGCGACAGGGGTTACGGAAACACCATATATTTT. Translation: CASSLGDRGYGNTIYF.